Shown below are 11 T cell receptor beta chains from a single sample sequenced in a study of shared clonotypes between healthy human individuals. TCRdb's table, derived via immunoSEQ multiplex PCR, lists solely in-frame clones and lacks some. Among about 680,000 clones listed, about 91% were seen once. The naive CD8 subset, CD45RO-negative cells positively selected for CCR7, excluded terminally differentiated effector memory CD45RA+ cells. Sequencing was carried out using naive CD8+ T cells sorted from blood. All receptors derive from a man younger than 45 in good health.

The CDR3 is CASSSGLAGVGSYEQYF. CDR3 sequence (DNA): TGTGCCAGCAGTAGCGGACTAGCGGGAGTTGGCTCCTACGAGCAGTACTTC. The rearrangement uses TRBV14 and TRBJ2-7, with TRBD2 identical over 13 bases. After removal of 6 bases from V and 0 bases from J, the junction contained 8 bases not matched to a gene. The CDR3 sequence is 17 residues long. The germline gives CDR1 SGHDN, CDR2 FVKESK.

The CDR3 sequence is CASSFRGLGETQYF. The CDR3 bases are TGTGCCAGCAGTTTTCGAGGGCTAGGGGAGACCCAGTACTTC. The rearrangement links TRBV28 to TRBJ2-5; D perhaps matches TRBD2 (5 bases). With 3 bases removed from V and 5 bases from J, the gap between germline ends came to 13 bases. Germline V gene sequence: CDR1 MDHEN, CDR2 SYDVKM. CDR3 length equals 14 residues.

The rearrangement links TRBV19 to TRBJ2-7; tentatively, D is TRBD2 (6 bases). The CDR3 length is 13 residues. The germline CDR1 and CDR2 sequences are LNHDA and SQIVND (reference sequence). V was shortened by 6 bases and J by 0 bases, with 9 bases between the two germline ends. The DNA of the CDR3 is TGTGCCAGTAGAAGCGGGCTCTCCTACGAGCAGTACTTC. Translating gives CASRSGLSYEQYF.

The chain recombines TRBV4-3 with TRBJ1-1; D uncertain. Per germline, CDR1 LGHNA and CDR2 YSLEER. V was shortened by 4 bases and J by 1 base, with 7 bases between the two germline ends. The CDR3 contains 13 residues. CDR3 amino acids: CASSPTGNTEAFF. The CDR3 DNA is TGCGCCAGCAGCCCAACCGGGAACACTGAAGCTTTCTTT.

This rearrangement joins TRBV28 to TRBJ1-2; a possible D gene is TRBD1 (5 bases). The CDR3 sequence is 15 residues long. Germline V gene sequence: CDR1 MDHEN, CDR2 SYDVKM. Trimming shortened V by 2 bases and J by 4 bases, and 14 bases separated the two germline ends. CDR3 DNA sequence: TGTGCCAGCAGTTTAGGGGCAGGGTCGTCCTATGGCTACACCTTC. This translates into CASSLGAGSSYGYTF.

The V and J genes are TRBV15 and TRBJ2-3; 9 nucleotides align to TRBD2. There are 17 residues in the CDR3. Germline CDR1 is LNHNV and CDR2 is YYDKDF (reference sequence). V trimming: 1 base; J trimming: 3 bases; junction bases outside the gene matches: 8. The CDR3 nucleotides read TGTGCCACCAGCAGAGTCGGTCTGGCGGGAGGGACAGATACGCAGTATTTT. This sequence encodes CATSRVGLAGGTDTQYF.

The chain joins TRBV6-5 to TRBJ2-7, with TRBD2 identical over 10 bases. Germline loops: CDR1 MNHEY, CDR2 SVGAGI. The CDR3 is 16 amino acids. The ends lost 0 bases at V and 3 bases at J; junction bases unmatched: 5. The CDR3 nucleotides are TGTGCCAGCAGTTACTCGAGCCTAGCGGGAGACTACGAGCAGTACTTC. This encodes CASSYSSLAGDYEQYF.

V gene TRBV25-1 combines with J gene TRBJ1-3, with a tentative D call TRBD1 (5 bases). The CDR3 totals 16 residues. V lost 1 base to trimming and J lost 0 bases, with 10 bases between them. Looked up from germline, CDR1 is MGHDK and CDR2 is SYGVNS. CDR3 residues: CASSESGDPSGNTIYF. The CDR3, as DNA: TGTGCCAGCAGTGAATCGGGGGACCCCTCTGGAAACACCATATATTTT.

The chain recombines TRBV2 with TRBJ2-5; D is ambiguous. Per the germline V gene, CDR1 is SNHLY and CDR2 is FYNNEI. V was clipped by 5 bases and J by 0 bases, with 4 bases between them. This CDR3 is 12 amino acids long. The CDR3 protein is CASSSYQETQYF. The DNA of the CDR3 is TGTGCCAGCAGTTCCTACCAAGAGACCCAGTACTTC.

The chain links TRBV5-1 to TRBJ2-1, with 7 nucleotides matching TRBD1. Germline V gene sequence: CDR1 SGHRS, CDR2 YFSETQ. The CDR3 is 14 amino acids. The junction had 12 bases not matched to a gene; V was cut back by 7 bases and J by 8 bases. In DNA form, the CDR3 reads TGCGCCAGCGAACCAGGGGGTCTTTGGGATGAGCAGTTCTTC. Its protein is CASEPGGLWDEQFF.

The chain combines TRBV23-1 with TRBJ2-2, with D unclear. Being an ORF, TRBV23-1 has a function that is uncertain. V lost 9 bases and J 2 bases, leaving 22 bases between the germline ends. The CDR3 totals 17 residues. CDR3 residues: CARNTFLRQCNTGELFF. The CDR3 coding sequence is TGCGCCAGAAACACGTTCCTGCGACAATGCAACACCGGGGAGCTGTTTTTT.